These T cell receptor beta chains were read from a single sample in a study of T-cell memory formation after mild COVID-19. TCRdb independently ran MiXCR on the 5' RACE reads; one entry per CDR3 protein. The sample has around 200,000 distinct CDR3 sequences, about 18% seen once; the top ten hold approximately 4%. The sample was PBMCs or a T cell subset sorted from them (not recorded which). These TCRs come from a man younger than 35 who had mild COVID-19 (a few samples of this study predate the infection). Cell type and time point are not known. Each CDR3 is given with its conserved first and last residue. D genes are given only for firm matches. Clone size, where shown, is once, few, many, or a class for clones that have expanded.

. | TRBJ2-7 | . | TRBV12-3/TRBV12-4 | CASSFNHQSEQYF | TGTGCCAGCAGTTTTAACCATCAGAGCGAGCAGTACTTC
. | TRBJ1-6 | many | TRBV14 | CASSHSLSPLHF | TGTGCCAGCAGCCATTCCCTTTCACCCCTCCACTTT
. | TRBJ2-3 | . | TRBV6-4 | CASSRNGVGTDTQYF | TGTGCCAGCAGCAGAAATGGAGTGGGGACAGATACGCAGTATTTT
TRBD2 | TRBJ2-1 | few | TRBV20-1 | CSARTSGGAGSSYNEQFF | TGCAGTGCTAGGACTAGCGGGGGGGCCGGTAGCTCCTACAATGAGCAGTTCTTC
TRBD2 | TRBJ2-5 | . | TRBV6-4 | CASSDNGGVETQYF | TGTGCCAGCAGTGACAACGGGGGGGTTGAGACCCAGTACTTC
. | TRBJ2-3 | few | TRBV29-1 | CSVRRSDTQYF | TGCAGCGTCCGACGGTCAGATACGCAGTATTTT
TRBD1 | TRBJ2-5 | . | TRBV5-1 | CASSAGTGVKETQYF | TGCGCCAGCAGCGCCGGGACAGGGGTTAAGGAGACCCAGTACTTC
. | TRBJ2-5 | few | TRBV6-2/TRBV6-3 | CASSYASGDLWETQYF | TGTGCCAGCAGTTACGCCTCAGGGGATTTGTGGGAGACCCAGTACTTC
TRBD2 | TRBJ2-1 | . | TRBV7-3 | CASSVAGGPSFLEFF | TGTGCCAGCAGCGTAGCGGGGGGGCCATCCTTTCTGGAGTTCTTC
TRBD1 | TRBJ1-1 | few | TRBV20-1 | CSARPRTGANTEAFF | TGCAGTGCTAGACCTAGGACAGGAGCCAACACTGAAGCTTTCTTT
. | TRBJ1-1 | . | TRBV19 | CASKGLQNTEAFF | TGTGCCAGTAAAGGACTCCAGAACACTGAAGCTTTCTTT
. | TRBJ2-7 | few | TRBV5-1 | CASSFSAAAYEQYF | TGCGCCAGCAGCTTCTCGGCAGCCGCGTACGAGCAGTACTTC
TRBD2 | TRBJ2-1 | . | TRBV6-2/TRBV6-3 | CASSYSAGGRREQFF | TGTGCCAGCAGTTACTCTGCGGGGGGGCGACGTGAGCAGTTCTTC
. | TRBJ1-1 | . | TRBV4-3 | CASSQEGPANTEAFF | TGCGCCAGCAGCCAAGAAGGACCGGCGAACACTGAAGCTTTCTTT
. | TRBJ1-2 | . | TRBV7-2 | CASSLAPVRVATF | TGTGCCAGCAGCTTAGCCCCCGTCAGGGTGGCCACCTTC
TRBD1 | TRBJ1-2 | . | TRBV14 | CASSGTGNYGYTF | TGTGCCAGCAGCGGGACAGGGAACTATGGCTACACCTTC
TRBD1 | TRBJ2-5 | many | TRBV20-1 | CSARVQGVRETQYF | TGCAGTGCTAGAGTACAGGGGGTACGAGAGACCCAGTACTTC
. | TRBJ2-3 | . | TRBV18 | CASSPTPSTDTQYF | TGTGCCAGCTCACCTACTCCCAGCACAGATACGCAGTATTTT
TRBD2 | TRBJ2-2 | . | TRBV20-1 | CSARGGLRGGTGELFF | TGCAGTGCTAGAGGGGGTCTCCGGGGGGGCACCGGGGAGCTGTTTTTT
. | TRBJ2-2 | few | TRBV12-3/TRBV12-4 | CASSPLVGTGELFF | TGTGCCAGCAGTCCACTCGTGGGGACCGGGGAGCTGTTTTTT
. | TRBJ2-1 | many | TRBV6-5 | CASSYRNEQFF | TGTGCCAGCAGTTACCGGAATGAGCAGTTCTTC
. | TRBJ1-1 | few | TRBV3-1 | CASSQVGAGAFF | TGTGCCAGCAGCCAAGTGGGGGCTGGTGCTTTCTTT
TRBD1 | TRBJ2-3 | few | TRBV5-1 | CASRTGGPPTDTQYF | TGCGCCAGCAGGACAGGGGGCCCGCCGACAGATACGCAGTATTTT